The rows below give T cell receptor beta chains drawn from one sample of a study of brain T cells in children with intractable seizures. Only in-frame clones appear in the TCRdb table, and some are missing; sequencing was by immunoSEQ multiplex PCR. In the table there are roughly 64,000 clones, about 96% of which are singletons. The specimen was peripheral blood, collected at surgery. The receptors stem from a boy less than two years old with focal cortical dysplasia and intractable seizures. The CDR3 runs from the conserved cysteine through the conserved F or W. Fields, in order: V gene, D gene, clone size, J gene, CDR3 DNA, CDR3 protein. D genes are given only for firm matches. Clone sizes are given selectively: once, few, many, or a class where the clone is expanded.

>TRBV6-1|TRBD1|.|TRBJ1-1
TGTGCCAGCAGTGAAGCGGACAGGCCGACTGACGAAGCTTTCTTT
CASSEADRPTDEAFF
>TRBV5-1|.|.|TRBJ1-3
TGCGCCAGCAGCACGGGGATATCTGGAAACACCATATATTTT
CASSTGISGNTIYF
>TRBV6-5|TRBD1|.|TRBJ1-1
TGTGCCAGCAGGATGGAAGACAGGGGCACTGAAGCTTTCTTT
CASRMEDRGTEAFF
>TRBV4-2|TRBD1|.|TRBJ1-1
TGTGCCAGCAGCCAAGAGGGACAGAAGAACACTGAAGCTTTCTTT
CASSQEGQKNTEAFF
>TRBV3-1/TRBV3-2|TRBD2|.|TRBJ2-5
TGTGCCAGCAGCCAAGAATATCGGGGGGACCAAGAGACCCAGTACTTC
CASSQEYRGDQETQYF
>TRBV24-1|.|.|TRBJ2-2
TGTGCCACCAGTGATTACAGGGTCGGGGAGCTGTTTTTT
CATSDYRVGELFF
>TRBV3-1/TRBV3-2|.|.|TRBJ1-1
TGTGCCAGCAGCCAAGGGTACAGGGACACTGAAGCTTTCTTT
CASSQGYRDTEAFF
>TRBV3-1/TRBV3-2|.|.|TRBJ2-3
TGTGCCAGCAGCCCATGGGACTTGCGTGCTTCTAGCACAGATACGCAGTATTTT
CASSPWDLRASSTDTQYF
>TRBV3-1/TRBV3-2|TRBD1|.|TRBJ1-2
TGTGCCAGCAGCCAGACGACAGGGTGGCGGAACTATGGCTACACCTTC
CASSQTTGWRNYGYTF
>TRBV28|TRBD2|.|TRBJ2-7
TGTGCCAGCAAAAGGACTAGCCCCTTATTGGACGAGCAGTACTTC
CASKRTSPLLDEQYF
>TRBV11-2|.|.|TRBJ2-2
TGTGCCAGCAGCTTAGATCGGAGGGGGCGAGACACCGGGGAGCTGTTTTTT
CASSLDRRGRDTGELFF
>TRBV5-4|.|.|TRBJ1-1
TGTGCCAGCAGCTTGATATCGGGCGACACTGAAGCTTTCTTT
CASSLISGDTEAFF
>TRBV9|.|.|TRBJ2-5
TGTGCCAGCAGCTCAAGGTGGGGAGAGACCCAGTACTTC
CASSSRWGETQYF
>TRBV15|TRBD2|.|TRBJ2-3
TGTGCCACCAGCAGAGATAGCGGGCTTTACACAGATACGCAGTATTTT
CATSRDSGLYTDTQYF
>TRBV2|.|.|TRBJ2-3
TGTGCCAGCAGAAACCAAAAAGGCCCAGATACGCAGTATTTT
CASRNQKGPDTQYF
>TRBV19|TRBD1|.|TRBJ2-1
TGTGCCAGTAGTACGTATCGTGACAGGGGCGGACACAATGAGCAGTTCTTC
CASSTYRDRGGHNEQFF
>TRBV19|TRBD1|once|TRBJ1-2
TGTGCCAGTAGTATGGGACAGGGGGCTTTTGGCTACACCTTC
CASSMGQGAFGYTF
>TRBV4-2|TRBD1|once|TRBJ1-2
TGTGCCAGCAGCCAACTAGGGACAGGACCCACTAACTATGGCTACACCTTC
CASSQLGTGPTNYGYTF
>TRBV18|TRBD1|.|TRBJ2-7
TGTGCCAGCTCACCCACAGGGGGTACTAGGTACGAGCAGTACTTC
CASSPTGGTRYEQYF
>TRBV5-8|TRBD1|once|TRBJ1-5
TGTGCCAGCAGCTTCGGACAGGGTAACCAGCCCCAGCATTTT
CASSFGQGNQPQHF
>TRBV5-1|TRBD2|.|TRBJ2-7
TGCGCCAGCAGCTTGCGCGGGGGGGCCGGATACGAGCAGTACTTC
CASSLRGGAGYEQYF
>TRBV12-3/TRBV12-4|.|.|TRBJ2-3
TGTGCCAGCAGTTTATCTAGGCGAGATACGCAGTATTTT
CASSLSRRDTQYF
>TRBV4-1|TRBD2|.|TRBJ2-7
TGCGCCAGCAGCCATTTGGCTAGCGGGAATAGATTGTCCTACGAGCAGTACTTC
CASSHLASGNRLSYEQYF
>TRBV14|TRBD2|once|TRBJ2-2
TGTGCCAGCGGAGGACTAGCGGGAGCCGGGGAGCTGTTTTTT
CASGGLAGAGELFF
>TRBV24-1|TRBD1|.|TRBJ2-7
TGTGCCACCACTAAGGGACAGCCGAGCTCCTACGAGCAGTACTTC
CATTKGQPSSYEQYF
>TRBV7-7|TRBD1|.|TRBJ2-7
TGTGCCAGCAGCCCCCACGAAGCCGGGACAGGGGGCCTATGGTTCTACGAGCAGTACTTC
CASSPHEAGTGGLWFYEQYF
>TRBV4-2|.|.|TRBJ2-7
TGTGCCAGCAGCCAAGGTTACAGGGCCGACGAGCAGTACTTC
CASSQGYRADEQYF
>TRBV6-2/TRBV6-3|.|.|TRBJ2-3
TGTGCCAGCAGTCCCTGGGGGCGACTCCTCATGACAGATACGCAGTATTTT
CASSPWGRLLMTDTQYF
>TRBV4-2|.|once|TRBJ2-3
TGTGCATACTTTCAGACAGATACGCAGTATTTT
CAYFQTDTQYF
>TRBV6-5|TRBD2|.|TRBJ2-3
TGTGCCAGCAGTTGGACTAGCAGCACAGATACGCAGTATTTT
CASSWTSSTDTQYF
>TRBV5-1|TRBD2|.|TRBJ2-7
TGCGCCAGCAGCCTCGCCTCTAGCGGGGGAACCGAGCAGTACTTC
CASSLASSGGTEQYF
>TRBV6-6|.|.|TRBJ2-7
TGTGCCAGCATTCAGGGTAGAGGCTCCTACGAGCAGTACTTC
CASIQGRGSYEQYF
>TRBV7-2|TRBD1|once|TRBJ1-2
TGTGCCAGCAGCCCCAGGACAGGGAGTTTGGACTATGGCTACACCTTC
CASSPRTGSLDYGYTF
>TRBV3-1/TRBV3-2|.|.|TRBJ1-4
TGTGCCAGCAGCCGTGGGGATGAAAAACTGTTTTTT
CASSRGDEKLFF
>TRBV28|TRBD2|.|TRBJ2-3
TGTGCCAGCAGTTCGGGGACTAGCGGGAGACCACACTTTAGCACAGATACGCAGTATTTT
CASSSGTSGRPHFSTDTQYF
>TRBV4-2|.|.|TRBJ2-5
TGTGCCAGCAGCCAAGAACAGTACCAAGAGACCCAGTACTTC
CASSQEQYQETQYF
>TRBV9|TRBD1|.|TRBJ2-1
TGTGCCAGCAGCGTAGGCATTCGGGACAGGGGAGGGGCATTAAATGAGCAGTTCTTC
CASSVGIRDRGGALNEQFF
>TRBV7-2|.|.|TRBJ2-7
TGTGCCAGCAGCCCGGGGGGCTCAATTACCTACGAGCAGTACTTC
CASSPGGSITYEQYF
>TRBV24-1|.|.|TRBJ2-3
TGTGCCACCAGTGATACCAGGACCCGCACAGATACGCAGTATTTT
CATSDTRTRTDTQYF
>TRBV19|TRBD2|.|TRBJ2-1
TGTGCCACTTTAGCGGGAGACGCCTACAATGAGCAGTTCTTC
CATLAGDAYNEQFF
>TRBV28|.|.|TRBJ1-1
TGTGCCAGCAGGAGGCCGGGTACTGAAGCTTTCTTT
CASRRPGTEAFF
>TRBV6-5|.|.|TRBJ1-2
TGTGCCAGCAGTTACCGACCCTCGACGGGAGGCTACACCTTC
CASSYRPSTGGYTF
>TRBV9|.|.|TRBJ2-1
TGTGCCAGCAGCGTGGGGACCGGGACCCTCAGTAATGAGCAGTTCTTC
CASSVGTGTLSNEQFF
>TRBV9|.|.|TRBJ2-3
TGTGCCAGCAGCCTATGGAGCGTCGGCACAGATACGCAGTATTTT
CASSLWSVGTDTQYF
>TRBV7-2|.|.|TRBJ1-2
TGTGCCAGCAGCTTAGGCAGGGACTATGGCTACACCTTC
CASSLGRDYGYTF
>TRBV19|.|.|TRBJ2-2
TGTGCCAGTAGTATTTGGGCGGTGGATACCGGGGAGCTGTTTTTT
CASSIWAVDTGELFF
>TRBV3-1/TRBV3-2|.|.|TRBJ2-5
TGTGCCAGCAGCCAAGATCTGGGCTCTAGCGCACAAGAGACCCAGTACTTC
CASSQDLGSSAQETQYF
>TRBV4-3|.|.|TRBJ2-1
TGCGCCAGCAGCCCAAGGGGTTGGGACAATGAGCAGTTCTTC
CASSPRGWDNEQFF
>TRBV9|.|.|TRBJ2-3
TGTGCCAGCAGCCTGCGTTCGACTCCTCGCACAGATACGCAGTATTTT
CASSLRSTPRTDTQYF
>TRBV5-1|TRBD1|.|TRBJ1-1
TGCGCCAGCAGCTTCTGGGACAGGGGAATGACTGAAGCTTTCTTT
CASSFWDRGMTEAFF